This TCR beta chain was obtained from a study of low-dose radiotherapy and immunotherapy resistance in tumors. Noted time point: after trial treatment. The treatment is: LDRT plus nivolumab, ipilimumab, low-dose cyclophosphamide and aspirin (RACIN trial). Primers used for first-strand cDNA, a TRAV- and TRBV-specific set, covered both alpha and beta chains. Amplification of TCRs used a constant-region primer and V-primer adapter for around 19 PCR cycles. A single record per CDR3 protein comes from TCRdb applying MiXCR to the reads. The table has 35,000 to 50,000 distinct CDR3 sequences, 25% seen once. CDR3 size: 16 residues. Germline V gene sequence: CDR1 LGHNA, CDR2 YSLEER. The trim removed 6 bases at V and 2 bases at J, leaving 9 bases unmatched.

The specimen was PBMCs, collected after low-dose radiotherapy plus immunotherapy. This clonotype was sampled from a male donor with prostate cancer. This chain connects TRBV4-3 to TRBJ1-5; TRBD1 matches 8 bases. The CDR3 reads CASSPGPDRGNQPQHF. CDR3 nucleotide sequence: TGCGCCAGCAGTCCGGGGCCGGACAGGGGCAATCAGCCCCAGCATTTT.